A selection of T cell receptor beta chains follows, all from one sample in a study of T-cell reconstitution after alpha-beta-depleted transplantation in children. TCRdb independently ran MiXCR on the PCR reads; one entry per CDR3 protein. The data contain 580,000 or so distinct CDR3 sequences, roughly 23% of them singletons. The sample here was PBMCs, mostly from graft donor cells, taken 360 days after TCRalphabeta/CD19-depleted stem cell transplant. The source is a boy younger than two who had a stem cell transplant for acute myeloid leukemia, so the T cells may come from the graft donor. The CDR3 runs from the conserved cysteine through the conserved F or W. A D gene is named only where the DNA matches it firmly. Clone sizes are given selectively: once, few, many, or a class where the clone is expanded.

DNA | CDR3 | D | J | V | size
TGTGCCACCCTGGAAGTAAACACCGGGGAGCTGTTTTTT | CATLEVNTGELFF | - | TRBJ2-2 | TRBV28 | -
TGTGCCAGCAGCTCCGTGTCACAGGATGAGCAGTTCTTC | CASSSVSQDEQFF | - | TRBJ2-1 | TRBV7-2 | -
TGTGCCAGCAGTTTGGACAGGGCCTCCTACAATGAGCAGTTCTTC | CASSLDRASYNEQFF | TRBD1 | TRBJ2-1 | TRBV6-5 | many
TGTGCCAGCAGTCAAATCGCCGGGACAGGGGGTCATACGCAGTATTTT | CASSQIAGTGGHTQYF | TRBD1 | TRBJ2-3 | TRBV12-3/TRBV12-4 | many
TGCAGCGTTGGGCTAGCGGGGGGGAAGGCTCTAATAAATGAGCAGTTCTTC | CSVGLAGGKALINEQFF | TRBD2 | TRBJ2-1 | TRBV29-1 | many
TGTGCCAGCAGGGTGGGGCTTATGAACACTGAAGCTTTCTTT | CASRVGLMNTEAFF | - | TRBJ1-1 | TRBV12-3/TRBV12-4 | -
TGCAGTGCTAGGGCCCGGACAGGGGGAAACACCATATATTTT | CSARARTGGNTIYF | TRBD1 | TRBJ1-3 | TRBV20-1 | -
TGCAGCGCCCGCCCGGGACAGGGTACTGAAGCTTTCTTT | CSARPGQGTEAFF | TRBD1 | TRBJ1-1 | TRBV29-1 | few
TGTGCCAGCACCAAGGTAAAAGGCAATCAGCCCCAGCATTTT | CASTKVKGNQPQHF | - | TRBJ1-5 | TRBV25-1 | -
TGTGCCAGCAACAGACTACAGGGGTCGGTTGGCACTGAAGCTTTCTTT | CASNRLQGSVGTEAFF | TRBD1 | TRBJ1-1 | TRBV9 | -
TGCAGTGCTAGTCGCCAACTTCAGGGGAAGCACTACGAGCAGTACTTC | CSASRQLQGKHYEQYF | - | TRBJ2-7 | TRBV20-1 | many
TGTGCCAGCGGACTGATTCAAAGACGGACTCGAGTTACCTACGAGCAGTACTTC | CASGLIQRRTRVTYEQYF | - | TRBJ2-7 | TRBV6-2/TRBV6-3 | -
TGCAGCGTCCGACGACTCCTGGGGGATGAGCAGTTCTTC | CSVRRLLGDEQFF | - | TRBJ2-1 | TRBV29-1 | many
TGTGCCAGCAGCCGTACAGGCACACATAACACCGGGGAGCTGTTTTTT | CASSRTGTHNTGELFF | - | TRBJ2-2 | TRBV6-1 | few
TGCAGCGTTGTAGGGTACGATAACACCGGGGAGCTGTTTTTT | CSVVGYDNTGELFF | - | TRBJ2-2 | TRBV29-1 | -
TGTGCCAGCAGCTCGCCGGGACTAGCGAGCAATGAGCAGTTCTTC | CASSSPGLASNEQFF | TRBD2 | TRBJ2-1 | TRBV7-9 | once
TGTGCCAGCAGCCGGAATCATGCTGGAAACACCATATATTTT | CASSRNHAGNTIYF | - | TRBJ1-3 | TRBV14 | many
TGTGCCAGCGAGGGGACCCAGTACTTC | CASEGTQYF | - | TRBJ2-5 | TRBV7-9 | many
TGTGCCAGCAGCGTGGACCGGGAGCTTTCAGGAGCTTTCTTT | CASSVDRELSGAFF | - | TRBJ1-1 | TRBV6-5 | many
TGTGCCAGCAGTGATGCGGTTCAAGAGACCCAGTACTTC | CASSDAVQETQYF | - | TRBJ2-5 | TRBV6-1 | -
TGTGCCAGCAGTAGTGACCTCGGGGCCCAAGAGACCCAGTACTTC | CASSSDLGAQETQYF | - | TRBJ2-5 | TRBV6-1 | -
TGCAGCGTTGATCAAGAGAGGACAGGGATCATGAACACTGAAGCTTTCTTT | CSVDQERTGIMNTEAFF | TRBD1 | TRBJ1-1 | TRBV29-1 | few
TGTGCCAGCAGCACTCGGACGGAAGCTAACTATGGCTACACCTTC | CASSTRTEANYGYTF | - | TRBJ1-2 | TRBV7-2 | many
TGTGCCAGCAGTTACTCCAGGACGGGCCTGAACACTGAAGCTTTCTTT | CASSYSRTGLNTEAFF | - | TRBJ1-1 | TRBV6-5 | many
TGTGCCATCAGCTGGCAGGGTCTTACAGATACGCAGTATTTT | CAISWQGLTDTQYF | - | TRBJ2-3 | TRBV10-3 | -
TGCAGTGCTAGAGGGAGGGGTATGGCAGAGGGGTCGAATTCACCCCTCCACTTT | CSARGRGMAEGSNSPLHF | - | TRBJ1-6 | TRBV20-1 | few
TGTGCCAGCAGTTTAATCCCTACCCAGCAGTTCTTC | CASSLIPTQQFF | - | TRBJ2-1 | TRBV27 | few
TGCAGCGTAGGACAGGGTAAAACTGAAGCTTTCTTT | CSVGQGKTEAFF | TRBD1 | TRBJ1-1 | TRBV29-1 | few
TGCAGCGTTTTGGACCCAAGGGAGGAGCAGTACTTC | CSVLDPREEQYF | - | TRBJ2-7 | TRBV29-1 | many
TGTGCCAGCAGTTTAGCCCTCGGACAGGTGGTCATTCAGTACTTC | CASSLALGQVVIQYF | TRBD1 | TRBJ2-4 | TRBV12-3/TRBV12-4 | many
TGTGCCAGCAGCTTATTTACAGGGGAAAATGGCTACACCTTC | CASSLFTGENGYTF | TRBD1 | TRBJ1-2 | TRBV7-9 | few